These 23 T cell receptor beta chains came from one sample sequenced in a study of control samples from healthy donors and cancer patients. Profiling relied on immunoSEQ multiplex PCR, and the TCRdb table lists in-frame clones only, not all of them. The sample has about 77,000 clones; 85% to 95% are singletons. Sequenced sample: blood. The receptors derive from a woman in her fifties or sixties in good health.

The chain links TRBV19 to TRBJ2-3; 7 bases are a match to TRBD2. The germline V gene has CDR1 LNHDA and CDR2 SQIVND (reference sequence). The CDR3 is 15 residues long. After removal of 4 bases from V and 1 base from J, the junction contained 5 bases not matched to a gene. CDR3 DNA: TGTGCCAGTAGTACCTCTGGGGGGGGCACAGATACGCAGTATTTT. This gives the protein CASSTSGGGTDTQYF.

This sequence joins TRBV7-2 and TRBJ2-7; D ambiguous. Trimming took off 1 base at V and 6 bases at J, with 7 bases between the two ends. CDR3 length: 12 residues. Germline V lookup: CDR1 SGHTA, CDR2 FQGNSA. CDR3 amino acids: CASSLVPGEQYF. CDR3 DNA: TGTGCCAGCAGCTTAGTACCTGGCGAGCAGTACTTC.

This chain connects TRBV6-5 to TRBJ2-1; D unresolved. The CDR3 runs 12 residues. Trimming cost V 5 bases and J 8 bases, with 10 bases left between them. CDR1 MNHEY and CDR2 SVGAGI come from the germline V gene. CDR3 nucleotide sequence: TGTGCCAGCAGTCCCTCAGGCGATGAGCAGTTCTTC. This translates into CASSPSGDEQFF.

CDR3 in DNA: TGTGCCAGCAGCTTAGCAGCGAACACTGAAGCTTTCTTT. Residues: CASSLAANTEAFF. This chain links TRBV7-9 with TRBJ1-1, with D unclear. From germline, CDR1 is SEHNR and CDR2 FQNEAQ (reference sequence). V was clipped by 0 bases and J by 1 base, with 3 bases between them. The CDR3 is 13 residues long.

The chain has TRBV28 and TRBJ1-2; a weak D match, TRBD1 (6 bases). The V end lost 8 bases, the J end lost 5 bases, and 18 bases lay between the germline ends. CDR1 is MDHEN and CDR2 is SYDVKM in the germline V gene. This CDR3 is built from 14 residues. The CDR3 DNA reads TGTGCCAGCCGCCGGGGGCAGGGAATATATGGCTACACCTTC. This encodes CASRRGQGIYGYTF.

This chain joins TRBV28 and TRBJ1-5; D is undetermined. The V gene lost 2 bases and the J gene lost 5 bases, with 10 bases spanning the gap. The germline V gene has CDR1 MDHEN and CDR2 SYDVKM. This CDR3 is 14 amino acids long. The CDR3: CASSLEAGYQPQHF. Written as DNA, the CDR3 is TGTGCCAGCAGTTTAGAGGCTGGCTATCAGCCCCAGCATTTT.

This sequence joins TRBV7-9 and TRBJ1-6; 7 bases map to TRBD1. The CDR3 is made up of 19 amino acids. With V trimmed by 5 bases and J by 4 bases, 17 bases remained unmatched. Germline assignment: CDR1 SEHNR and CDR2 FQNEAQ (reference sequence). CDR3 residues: CASSTPRRTETGYNSPLHF. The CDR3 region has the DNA TGTGCCAGCAGCACGCCTCGGAGGACAGAGACAGGGTATAATTCACCCCTCCACTTT.

In DNA form, the CDR3 reads TGTGCCTCCCAGGGTCATAGGACCGGGGAGCTGTTTTTT. Translation: CASQGHRTGELFF. This chain joins TRBV19 and TRBJ2-2; the D gene is possibly TRBD1 (5 bases). CDR3 size: 13 residues. Germline-derived CDR1 and CDR2 are LNHDA and SQIVND (reference sequence). The V and J ends lost 11 bases and 5 bases respectively, with 15 bases between them.

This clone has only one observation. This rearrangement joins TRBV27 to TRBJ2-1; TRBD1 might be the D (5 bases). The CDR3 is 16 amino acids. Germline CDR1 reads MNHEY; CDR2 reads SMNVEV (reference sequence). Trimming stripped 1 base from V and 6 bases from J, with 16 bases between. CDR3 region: CASSLWAQKGINEQFF. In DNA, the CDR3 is TGTGCCAGCAGTTTATGGGCGCAAAAGGGGATCAATGAGCAGTTCTTC.

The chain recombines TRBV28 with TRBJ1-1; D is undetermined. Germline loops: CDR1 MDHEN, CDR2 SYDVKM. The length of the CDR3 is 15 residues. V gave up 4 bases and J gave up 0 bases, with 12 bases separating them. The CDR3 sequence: CASSSHDKLNTEAFF. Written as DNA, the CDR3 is TGTGCCAGCAGTTCACACGACAAGTTGAACACTGAAGCTTTCTTT. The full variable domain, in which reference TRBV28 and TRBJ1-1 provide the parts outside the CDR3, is DVKVTQSSRYLVKRTGEKVFLECVQDMDHENMFWYRQDPGLGLRLIYFSYDVKMKEKGDIPEGYSVSREKKERFSLILESASTNQTSMYLCASSSHDKLNTEAFFGQGTRLTVV.

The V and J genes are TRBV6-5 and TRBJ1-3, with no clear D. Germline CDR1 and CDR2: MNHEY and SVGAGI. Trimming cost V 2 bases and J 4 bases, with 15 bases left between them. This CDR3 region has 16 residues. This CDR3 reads CASSYRGPRKGNTIYF. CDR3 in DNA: TGTGCCAGCAGTTACCGTGGGCCCCGGAAAGGAAACACCATATATTTT.

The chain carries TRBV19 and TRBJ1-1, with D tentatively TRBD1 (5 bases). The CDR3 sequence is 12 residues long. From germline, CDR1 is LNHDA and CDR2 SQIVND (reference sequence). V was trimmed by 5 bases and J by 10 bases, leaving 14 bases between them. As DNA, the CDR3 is TGTGCCAGTAGTGACCGGCGAGGGACAGCTTTCTTT. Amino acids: CASSDRRGTAFF.

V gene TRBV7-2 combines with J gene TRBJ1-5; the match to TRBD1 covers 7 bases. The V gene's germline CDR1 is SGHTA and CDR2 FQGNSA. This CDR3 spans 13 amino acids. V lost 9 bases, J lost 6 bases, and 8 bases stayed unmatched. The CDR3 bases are TGTGCCAGTACTAACCGGGACAGTCAGCCCCAGCATTTT. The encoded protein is CASTNRDSQPQHF.

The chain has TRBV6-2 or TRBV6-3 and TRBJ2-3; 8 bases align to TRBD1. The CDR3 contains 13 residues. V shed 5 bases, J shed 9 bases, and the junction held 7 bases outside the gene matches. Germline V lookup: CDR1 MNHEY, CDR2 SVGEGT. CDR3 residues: CASSLGTGSTQYF. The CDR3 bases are TGTGCCAGCAGTCTGGGGACAGGCAGCACGCAGTATTTT.

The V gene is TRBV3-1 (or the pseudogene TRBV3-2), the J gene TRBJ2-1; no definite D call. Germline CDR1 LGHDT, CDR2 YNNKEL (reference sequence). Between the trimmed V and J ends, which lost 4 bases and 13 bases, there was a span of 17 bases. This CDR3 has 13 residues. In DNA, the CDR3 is TGTGCCAGCAGCCCCGGTGCTTCCTTCCTTCAGTTCTTC. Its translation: CASSPGASFLQFF.

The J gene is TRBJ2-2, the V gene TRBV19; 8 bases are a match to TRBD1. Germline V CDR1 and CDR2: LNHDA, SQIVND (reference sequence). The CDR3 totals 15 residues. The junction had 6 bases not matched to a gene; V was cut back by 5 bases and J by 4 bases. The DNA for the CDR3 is TGTGCCAGTAGTGGTCGACAGGGGAGCACCGGGGAGCTGTTTTTT. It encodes CASSGRQGSTGELFF. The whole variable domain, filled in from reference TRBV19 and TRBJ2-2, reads DGGITQSPKYLFRKEGQNVTLSCEQNLNHDAMYWYRQDPGQGLRLIYYSQIVNDFQKGDIAEGYSVSREKKESFPLTVTSAQKNPTAFYLCASSGRQGSTGELFFGEGSRLTVL.

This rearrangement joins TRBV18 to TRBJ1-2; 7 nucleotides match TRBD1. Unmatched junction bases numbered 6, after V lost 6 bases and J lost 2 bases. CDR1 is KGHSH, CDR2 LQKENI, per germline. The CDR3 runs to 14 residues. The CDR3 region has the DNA TGTGCCAGCTCCCCCGACAGGGCCAACTATGGCTACACCTTC. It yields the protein CASSPDRANYGYTF.

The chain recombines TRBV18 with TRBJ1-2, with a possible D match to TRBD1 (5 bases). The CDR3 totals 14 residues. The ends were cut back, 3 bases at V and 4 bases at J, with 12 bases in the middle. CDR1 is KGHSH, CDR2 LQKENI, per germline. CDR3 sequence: CASSPGTASYGYTF. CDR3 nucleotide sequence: TGTGCCAGCTCACCCGGGACGGCGTCCTATGGCTACACCTTC.

CDR3: CATSDLGGTEAFF. The CDR3 nucleotides read TGTGCCACCAGTGATTTAGGGGGGACTGAAGCTTTCTTT. The gene calls are TRBV24-1 and TRBJ1-1, with a weak D call TRBD1 (6 bases). CDR1 is KGHDR and CDR2 is SFDVKD in the germline V gene. V lost 1 base, J lost 5 bases, and 7 bases lay in between. The CDR3 covers 13 residues.

The CDR3 bases are TGTGCCAGCACAAGAAGACAGGGCCGAGAGACCCAGTACTTC. This codes for CASTRRQGRETQYF. The rearrangement joins TRBV6-6 to TRBJ2-5, with 7 bases matching TRBD1. Looked up from germline, CDR1 is MNHNY and CDR2 is SVGAGI (reference sequence). J was trimmed by 4 bases and V by 7 bases; bases with no gene match: 9. CDR3 size: 14 residues.

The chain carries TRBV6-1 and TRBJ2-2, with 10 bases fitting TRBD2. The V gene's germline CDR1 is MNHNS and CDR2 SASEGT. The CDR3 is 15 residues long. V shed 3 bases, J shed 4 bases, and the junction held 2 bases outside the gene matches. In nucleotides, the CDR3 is TGTGCCAGCAGTGAGCTAGCGGGAGCCACCGGGGAGCTGTTTTTT. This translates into CASSELAGATGELFF.

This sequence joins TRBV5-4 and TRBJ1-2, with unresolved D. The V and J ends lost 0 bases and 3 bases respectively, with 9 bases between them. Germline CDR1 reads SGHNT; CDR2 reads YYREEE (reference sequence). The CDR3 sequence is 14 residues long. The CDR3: CASSLGGSYYGYTF. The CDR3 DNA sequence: TGTGCCAGCAGCTTGGGCGGCAGCTACTATGGCTACACCTTC.

CDR3 in amino acids: CAWSVGAGERYEQYF. CDR3 DNA sequence: TGTGCCTGGAGTGTTGGGGCGGGAGAACGTTACGAGCAGTACTTC. The genes are TRBV30 and TRBJ2-7, with 7 positions matching TRBD2. The CDR3 is 15 amino acids. Germline lookup yields CDR1 GTSNPN and CDR2 SVGIG (reference sequence). The junction had 9 bases not matched to a gene; V was cut back by 0 bases and J by 4 bases.